This T cell receptor beta chain was sequenced in a study of radiation and T cells in renal cell carcinoma. Stated time point: baseline pretreatment blood. The treatment: 15 Gy SBRT to primary tumor, nephrectomy 4 weeks later. Sequencing used immunoSEQ multiplex PCR; TCRdb keeps in-frame clones, though not all of them. This sample has some 140,000 clones, with about 88% found just once. Specimen: blood, collected from a patient whose treatment included radiotherapy and nephrectomy. This sequence originates from a woman aged 45-59 years with renal cell carcinoma.

CDR3 nucleotides: TGCGCCAGCAGCCAGTCAGGACAGGGGCGGCGTGCTTTCTTT. Translation: CASSQSGQGRRAFF. The V call is TRBV4-1, the J call TRBJ1-1; 9 nucleotides agree with TRBD1. This CDR3 has 14 amino acids. With V trimmed by 3 bases and J by 11 bases, 10 bases remained unmatched. Germline V gene data show CDR1 as MGHRA and CDR2 as YSYEKL.